This TCR beta chain was observed in a study of cytomegalovirus exposure and HLA in healthy donors. General study findings and limits: When analyzed later, a missense DCLRE1C variant was found to be linked to TCR beta V- and J-gene trimming.

Both 60 Vbeta primers and 13 Jbeta primers went into the PCR. Produced via immunoSEQ multiplex PCR; TCRdb's table is partial and in-frame only. The repertoire consists of 85,000 to 100,000 clones, with under 85% occurring once and the leading ten covering 3% to 4.5%. Only a few counts were recorded for this clone. Its antigen is not known. The material sequenced was PBMCs. The receptor was derived from a female donor in good health and CMV-seropositive.

This CDR3 reads CASSYLQGLGDTEAFF. CDR3 sequence (DNA): TGTGCCAGCAGCTACCTACAGGGTCTAGGGGACACTGAAGCTTTCTTT. This chain uses TRBV7-9 with TRBJ1-1, with D possibly matching TRBD1 (6 bases). The CDR3 consists of 16 residues. The V and J ends lost 4 bases and 3 bases respectively, with 18 bases between them. CDR1 is SEHNR, CDR2 FQNEAQ, per germline (reference sequence).